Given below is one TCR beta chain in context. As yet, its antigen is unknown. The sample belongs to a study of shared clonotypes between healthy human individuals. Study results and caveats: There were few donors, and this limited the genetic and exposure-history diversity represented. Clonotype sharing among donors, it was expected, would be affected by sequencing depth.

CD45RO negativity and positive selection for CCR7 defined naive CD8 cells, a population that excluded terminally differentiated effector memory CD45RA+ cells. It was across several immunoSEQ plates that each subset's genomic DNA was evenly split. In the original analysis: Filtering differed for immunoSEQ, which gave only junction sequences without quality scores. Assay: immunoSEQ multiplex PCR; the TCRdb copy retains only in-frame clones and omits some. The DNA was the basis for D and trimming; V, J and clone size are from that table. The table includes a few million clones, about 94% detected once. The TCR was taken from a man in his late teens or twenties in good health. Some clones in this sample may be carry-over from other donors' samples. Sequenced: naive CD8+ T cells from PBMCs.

The DNA of the CDR3 is TGCGCCAGCAGGACCGACCCCGGGGCGAACAATGAGCAGTTCTTC. It specifies CASRTDPGANNEQFF. This chain joins TRBV10-2 and TRBJ2-1; D may match TRBD1 or TRBD2 (5 bases each). V was clipped by 6 bases and J by 5 bases, with 17 bases between them. This CDR3 has 15 residues. Germline V gene sequence: CDR1 WSHSY, CDR2 SAAADI.